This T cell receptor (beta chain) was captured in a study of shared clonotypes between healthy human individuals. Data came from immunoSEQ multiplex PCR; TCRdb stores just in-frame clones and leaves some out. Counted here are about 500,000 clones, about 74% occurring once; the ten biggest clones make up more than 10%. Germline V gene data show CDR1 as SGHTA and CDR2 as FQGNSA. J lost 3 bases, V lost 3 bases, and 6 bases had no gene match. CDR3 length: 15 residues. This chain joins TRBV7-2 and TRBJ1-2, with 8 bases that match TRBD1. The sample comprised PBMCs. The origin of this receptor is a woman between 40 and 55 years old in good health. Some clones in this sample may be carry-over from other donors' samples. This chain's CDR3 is CASSFGQGEYYGYTF. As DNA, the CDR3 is TGTGCCAGCAGCTTTGGACAGGGTGAATACTATGGCTACACCTTC.